This entry features one T cell receptor (beta chain) sequence. What it binds is not known. Second doses that came at about 4 or about 12 weeks were put together. This table comes from immunoSEQ multiplex PCR, and its TCRdb copy is limited to in-frame clones, with some not included. The sample carries approximately 130,000 clones, approximately 85% recorded once. With 3 bases clipped from V and 3 bases from J, the junction kept 13 bases outside the gene matches. Germline values: CDR1 SGHTA, CDR2 FQGNSA. The CDR3 totals 19 residues. The source of the sample is a study of T cell responses to AZD1222 COVID-19 vaccine. Study-wide findings and caveats: Sampled repertoires all dated from after the peak T cell response.

The origin of this receptor is an adult who received the AZD1222 COVID-19 vaccine. The sequenced sample was peripheral blood, obtained 28 days after the second AZD1222 dose. V gene TRBV7-2 combines with J gene TRBJ2-7, with TRBD2 matching 14 bases. In DNA form, the CDR3 reads TGTGCCAGCAGCTTTGCGACTAGCGGGGGGGTACCTTCCTACTACGAGCAGTACTTC. It yields the protein CASSFATSGGVPSYYEQYF.